This T cell receptor (beta chain) was sequenced during a study of cytomegalovirus exposure and HLA in healthy donors. Researchers ran the PCR with 60 Vbeta and 13 Jbeta primers. Profiling relied on immunoSEQ multiplex PCR, and the TCRdb table lists in-frame clones only, not all of them. The sample has about 130,000 clones, around 80% seen once; the top ten hold about 5.3%. A remark on this clone: Its matching antigen is unknown.

The CDR3 spans 14 residues. The germline V gene has CDR1 SGHRS and CDR2 YFSETQ. The V and J ends lost 4 bases and 2 bases, in that order; junction bases with no gene match: 1. Study outcomes and limitations: HLA alleles showed associations with around 15,000 TCR beta sequences in a later analysis, at a 0.05 false discovery rate.

The receptor was derived from a young man in good health and CMV-seronegative. The chain is built from TRBV5-1 and TRBJ2-1; 9 bases line up with TRBD1. Material: PBMCs. The CDR3 loop is CASSRDRAYNEQFF. The CDR3 nucleotides read TGCGCCAGCAGCCGGGACAGGGCCTACAATGAGCAGTTCTTC.